This TCR beta chain is from a study of blood T cell repertoires in COVID-19. The germline V and J ends were trimmed by 4 bases and 12 bases, with 19 bases remaining between them. CDR1 and CDR2 (germline): SEHNR, FQNEAQ (reference sequence). This CDR3 has 14 residues. Libraries were prepared by immunoSEQ multiplex PCR; TCRdb keeps only in-frame clonotypes and omits some of them. The data contain 90,000 to 100,000 clones, about 90% of them singletons. The V and J genes are TRBV7-9 and TRBJ1-5; no definite D call. The sequencing sample was made of peripheral blood. This clonotype originated in a man aged 45-65 years with COVID-19, enrolled during active disease. CDR3 DNA: TGTGCCAGCAGCTCCCGACTAGCCGAATCGCGCCAGCATTTT. The encoded protein is CASSSRLAESRQHF.